This TCR beta chain was identified during a study of CD8 T cells in Susac syndrome. Those who served as multiple sclerosis controls were treatment-naive patients with stable or active relapsing-remitting disease. It was with random hexamers that roughly 0.5 to 1 ug RNA was reverse transcribed. Amplification of TCR beta CDR3 spanned 54 Vbeta and 13 Jbeta via immunoSEQ multiplex PCR. TCRdb recomputed calls from the immunoSEQ multiplex PCR reads with MiXCR, one row per CDR3 protein. Here the sample spans about 150,000 distinct CDR3 sequences, 95% being singletons. V lost 4 bases, J lost 4 bases, and 5 bases stayed unmatched. The CDR3 runs to 15 residues.

This TCR was sampled from a human donor with multiple sclerosis. This sequence joins TRBV12-3 or TRBV12-4 and TRBJ1-2; 11 positions agree with TRBD1. Input material: CD8+ T cells from PBMCs. The CDR3 here is CASSWDRGSRYGYTF. Written as DNA, the CDR3 is TGTGCCAGCAGTTGGGACAGGGGGTCCCGCTATGGCTACACCTTC.